This T cell receptor (beta chain) was identified during a study of T cell responses to AZD1222 COVID-19 vaccine. Measured with immunoSEQ multiplex PCR; TCRdb has only the in-frame clones, and not every one. The sample lists 180,000 or so clones, roughly 92% seen once, with 0.6% to 0.7% in the top ten. This CDR3 contains 13 residues. Germline V gene sequence: CDR1 SGHDT, CDR2 YYEEEE. V lost 7 bases, J lost 1 base, and 11 bases lay in between. The study's findings and limits: Seropositivity was recorded at baseline in only a handful of AZD1222 recipients. Scientists sampled the repertoires only once the peak T cell response had passed. Clonal diversity may have been underestimated in mostly white British donors. Spike-wide coverage was observed for vaccine-associated CD4 TCRs, with dominant responses at 160-218 and 743-854.

A word on this clone: Its cognate antigen is unknown.

The chain uses TRBV5-6 and TRBJ1-1; TRBD1 is a possible D gene (6 bases). The clonotype originates from an adult in good health. The source was peripheral blood, collected on day 0 of AZD1222 vaccination. The CDR3 region has the DNA TGTGCCAGCCTGGGACAACAGAACACTGAAGCTTTCTTT. Translating it yields CASLGQQNTEAFF.